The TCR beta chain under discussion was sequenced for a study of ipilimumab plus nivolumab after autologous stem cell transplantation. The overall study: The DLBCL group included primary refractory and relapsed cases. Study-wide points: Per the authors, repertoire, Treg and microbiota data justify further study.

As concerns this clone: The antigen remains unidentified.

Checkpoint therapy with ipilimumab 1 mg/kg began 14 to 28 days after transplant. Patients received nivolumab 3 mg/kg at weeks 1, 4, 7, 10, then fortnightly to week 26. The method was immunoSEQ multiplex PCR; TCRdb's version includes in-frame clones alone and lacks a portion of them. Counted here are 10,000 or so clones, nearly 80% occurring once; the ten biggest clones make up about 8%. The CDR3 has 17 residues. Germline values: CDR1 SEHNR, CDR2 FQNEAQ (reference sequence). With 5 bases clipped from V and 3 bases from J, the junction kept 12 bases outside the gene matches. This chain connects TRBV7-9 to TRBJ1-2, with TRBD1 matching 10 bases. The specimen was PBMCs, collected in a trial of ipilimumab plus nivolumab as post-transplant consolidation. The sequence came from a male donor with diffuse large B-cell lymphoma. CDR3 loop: CASSPRGTGERYYGYTF. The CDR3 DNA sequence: TGTGCCAGCAGCCCCCGGGGGACAGGGGAGAGATACTATGGCTACACCTTC.